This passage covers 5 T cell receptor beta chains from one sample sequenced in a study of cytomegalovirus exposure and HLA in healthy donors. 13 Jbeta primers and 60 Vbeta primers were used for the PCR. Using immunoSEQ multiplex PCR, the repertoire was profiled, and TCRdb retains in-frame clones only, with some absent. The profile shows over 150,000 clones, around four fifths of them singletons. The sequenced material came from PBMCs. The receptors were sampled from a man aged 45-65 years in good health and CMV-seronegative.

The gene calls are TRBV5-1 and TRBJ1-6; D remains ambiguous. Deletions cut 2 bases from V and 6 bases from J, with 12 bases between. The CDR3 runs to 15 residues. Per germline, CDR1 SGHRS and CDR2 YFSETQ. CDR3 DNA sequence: TGCGCCAGCAGCTTCGGGGATTCGGGTAATTCACCCCTCCACTTT. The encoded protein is CASSFGDSGNSPLHF.

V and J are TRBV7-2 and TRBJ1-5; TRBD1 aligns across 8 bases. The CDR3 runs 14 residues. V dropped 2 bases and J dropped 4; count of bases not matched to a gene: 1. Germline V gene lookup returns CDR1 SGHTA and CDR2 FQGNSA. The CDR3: CASSLNRGNQPQHF. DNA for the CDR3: TGTGCCAGCAGCTTAAACAGGGGGAATCAGCCCCAGCATTTT.

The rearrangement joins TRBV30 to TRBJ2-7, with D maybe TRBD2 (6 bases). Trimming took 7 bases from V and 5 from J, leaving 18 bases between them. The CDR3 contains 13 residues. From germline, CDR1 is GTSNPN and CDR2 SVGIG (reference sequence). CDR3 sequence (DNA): TGTGCCTCCAACCCGGGACCGGGAGACGAGCAGTACTTC. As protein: CASNPGPGDEQYF. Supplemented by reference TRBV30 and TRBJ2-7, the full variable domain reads SQTIHQWPATLVQPVGSPLSLECTVEGTSNPNLYWYRQAAGRGLQLLFYSVGIGQISSEVPQNLSASRPQDRQFILSSKKLLLSDSGFYLCASNPGPGDEQYFGPGTRLTVT.

The CDR3 is CASSPLSGPANQPQHF. The CDR3, as DNA: TGTGCCAGCTCACCTTTGAGCGGACCTGCGAATCAGCCCCAGCATTTT. V is TRBV18 and J is TRBJ1-5; D unresolved. The CDR3 contains 16 residues. Germline CDR1 reads KGHSH; CDR2 reads LQKENI. The germline V and J ends were trimmed by 3 bases and 4 bases, with 16 bases remaining between them.

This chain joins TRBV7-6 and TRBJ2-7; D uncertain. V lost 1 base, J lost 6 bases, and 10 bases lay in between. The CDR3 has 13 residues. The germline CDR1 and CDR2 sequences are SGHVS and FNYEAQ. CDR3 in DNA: TGTGCCAGCAGCTTAGAGGTGTGGGCCGAGCAGTACTTC. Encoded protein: CASSLEVWAEQYF. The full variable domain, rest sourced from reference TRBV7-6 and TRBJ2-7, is GAGVSQSPRYKVTKRGQDVALRCDPISGHVSLYWYRQALGQGPEFLTYFNYEAQQDKSGLPNDRFSAERPEGSISTLTIQRTEQRDSAMYRCASSLEVWAEQYFGPGTRLTVT.